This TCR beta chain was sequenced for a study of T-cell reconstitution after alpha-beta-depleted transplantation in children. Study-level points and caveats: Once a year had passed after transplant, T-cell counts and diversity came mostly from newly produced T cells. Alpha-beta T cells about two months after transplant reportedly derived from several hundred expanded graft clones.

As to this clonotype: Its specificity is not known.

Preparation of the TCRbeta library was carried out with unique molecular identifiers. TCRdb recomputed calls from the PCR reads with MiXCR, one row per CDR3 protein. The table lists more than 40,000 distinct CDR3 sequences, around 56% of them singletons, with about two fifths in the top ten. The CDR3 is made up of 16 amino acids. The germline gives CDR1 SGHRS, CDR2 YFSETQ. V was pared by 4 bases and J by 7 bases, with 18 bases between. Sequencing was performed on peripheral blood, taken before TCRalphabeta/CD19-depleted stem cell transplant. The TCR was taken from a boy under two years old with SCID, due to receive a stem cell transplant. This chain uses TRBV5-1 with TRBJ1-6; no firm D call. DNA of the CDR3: TGCGCCAGCAGCCCGGGCCCACACGGGGAGAATTCACCCCTCCACTTT. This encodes CASSPGPHGENSPLHF. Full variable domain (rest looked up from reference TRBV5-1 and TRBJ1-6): KAGVTQTPRYLIKTRGQQVTLSCSPISGHRSVSWYQQTPGQGLQFLFEYFSETQRNKGNFPGRFSGRQFSNSRSEMNVSTLELGDSALYLCASSPGPHGENSPLHFGNGTRLTVT.